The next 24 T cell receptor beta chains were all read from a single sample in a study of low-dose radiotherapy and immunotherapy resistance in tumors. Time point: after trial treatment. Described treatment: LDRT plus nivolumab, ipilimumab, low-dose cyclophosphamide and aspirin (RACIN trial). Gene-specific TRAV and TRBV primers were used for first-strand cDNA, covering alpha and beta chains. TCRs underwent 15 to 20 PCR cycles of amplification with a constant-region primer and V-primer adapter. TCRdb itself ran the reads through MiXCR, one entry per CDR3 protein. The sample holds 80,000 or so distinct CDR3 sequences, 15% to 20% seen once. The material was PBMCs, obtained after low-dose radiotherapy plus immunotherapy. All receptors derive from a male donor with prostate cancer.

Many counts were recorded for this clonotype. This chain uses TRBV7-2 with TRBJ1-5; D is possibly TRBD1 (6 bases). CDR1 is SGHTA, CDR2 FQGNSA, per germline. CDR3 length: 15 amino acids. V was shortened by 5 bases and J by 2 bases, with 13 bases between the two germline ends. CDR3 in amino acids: CASSQQGTGNQPQHF. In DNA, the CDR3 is TGTGCCAGCAGCCAACAGGGTACTGGCAATCAGCCCCAGCATTTT. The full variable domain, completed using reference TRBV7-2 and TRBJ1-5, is GAGVSQSPSNKVTEKGKDVELRCDPISGHTALYWYRQSLGQGLEFLIYFQGNSAPDKSGLPSDRFSAERTGGSVSTLTIQRTQQEDSAVYLCASSQQGTGNQPQHFGDGTRLSIL.

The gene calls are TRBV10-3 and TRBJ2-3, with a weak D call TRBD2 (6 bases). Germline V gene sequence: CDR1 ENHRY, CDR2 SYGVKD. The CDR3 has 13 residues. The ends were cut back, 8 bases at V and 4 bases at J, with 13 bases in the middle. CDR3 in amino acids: CAISDWGADTQYF. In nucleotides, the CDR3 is TGTGCCATCTCTGACTGGGGGGCAGATACGCAGTATTTT.

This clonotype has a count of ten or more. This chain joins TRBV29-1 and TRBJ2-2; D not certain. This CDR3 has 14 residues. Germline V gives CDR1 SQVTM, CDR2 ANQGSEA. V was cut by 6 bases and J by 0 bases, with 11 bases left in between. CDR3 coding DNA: TGCAGCGTGGGATTTACAGCGAACACCGGGGAGCTGTTTTTT. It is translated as CSVGFTANTGELFF.

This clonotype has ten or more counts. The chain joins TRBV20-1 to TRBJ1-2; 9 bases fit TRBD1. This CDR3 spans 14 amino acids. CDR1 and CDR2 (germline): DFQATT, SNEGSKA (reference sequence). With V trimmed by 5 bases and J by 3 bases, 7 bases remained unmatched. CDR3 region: CSASGTGTHYGYTF. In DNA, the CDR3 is TGCAGTGCTTCCGGGACAGGGACTCACTATGGCTACACCTTC.

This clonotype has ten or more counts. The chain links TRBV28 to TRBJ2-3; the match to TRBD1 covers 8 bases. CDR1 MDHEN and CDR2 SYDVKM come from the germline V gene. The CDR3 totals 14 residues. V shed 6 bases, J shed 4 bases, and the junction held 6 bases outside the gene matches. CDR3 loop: CASRKDRGPDTQYF. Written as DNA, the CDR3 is TGTGCCAGCAGGAAAGACAGGGGACCAGATACGCAGTATTTT.

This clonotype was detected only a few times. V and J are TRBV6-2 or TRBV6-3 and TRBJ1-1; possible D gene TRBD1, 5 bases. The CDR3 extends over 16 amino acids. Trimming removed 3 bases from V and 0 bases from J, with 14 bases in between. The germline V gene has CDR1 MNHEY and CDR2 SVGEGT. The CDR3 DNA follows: TGTGCCAGCAGTTATTTTGTGGGACGGATGAACACTGAAGCTTTCTTT. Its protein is CASSYFVGRMNTEAFF.

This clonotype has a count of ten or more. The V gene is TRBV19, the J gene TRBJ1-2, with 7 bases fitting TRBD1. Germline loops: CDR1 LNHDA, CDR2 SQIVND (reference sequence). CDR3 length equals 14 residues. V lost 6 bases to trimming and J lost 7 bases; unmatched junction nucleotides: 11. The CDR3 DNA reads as TGTGCCAGTAGGCGACAGGGAGGTATTGGTGGCTACACCTTC. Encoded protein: CASRRQGGIGGYTF.

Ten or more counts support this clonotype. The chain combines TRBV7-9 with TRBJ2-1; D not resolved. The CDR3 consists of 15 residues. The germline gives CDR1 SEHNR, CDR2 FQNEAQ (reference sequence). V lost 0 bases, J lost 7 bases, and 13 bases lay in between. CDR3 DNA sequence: TGTGCCAGCAGCTTAGCGGGTGCGATCGCTAATGAGCAGTTCTTC. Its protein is CASSLAGAIANEQFF.

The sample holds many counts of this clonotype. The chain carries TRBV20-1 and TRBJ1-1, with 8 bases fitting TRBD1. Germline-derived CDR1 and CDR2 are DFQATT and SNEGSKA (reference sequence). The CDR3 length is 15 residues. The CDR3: CIPNTQRTGSTEAFF. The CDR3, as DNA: TGCATCCCCAATACCCAAAGGACAGGGTCCACTGAAGCTTTCTTT.

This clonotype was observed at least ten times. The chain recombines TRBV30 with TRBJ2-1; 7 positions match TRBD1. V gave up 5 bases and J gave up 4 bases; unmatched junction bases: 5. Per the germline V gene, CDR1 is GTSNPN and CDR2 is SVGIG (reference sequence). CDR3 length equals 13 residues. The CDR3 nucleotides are TGTGCCTGGGGGGGACAGCAGTACAATGAGCAGTTCTTC. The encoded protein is CAWGGQQYNEQFF.

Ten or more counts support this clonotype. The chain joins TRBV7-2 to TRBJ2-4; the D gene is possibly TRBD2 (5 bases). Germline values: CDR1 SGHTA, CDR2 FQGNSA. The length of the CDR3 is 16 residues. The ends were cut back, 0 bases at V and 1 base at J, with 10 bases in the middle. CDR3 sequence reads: CASSLAGVGAKNIQYF. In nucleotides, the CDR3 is TGTGCCAGCAGCTTAGCGGGAGTGGGGGCCAAAAACATTCAGTACTTC. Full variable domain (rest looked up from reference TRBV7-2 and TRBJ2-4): GAGVSQSPSNKVTEKGKDVELRCDPISGHTALYWYRQSLGQGLEFLIYFQGNSAPDKSGLPSDRFSAERTGGSVSTLTIQRTQQEDSAVYLCASSLAGVGAKNIQYFGAGTRLSVL.

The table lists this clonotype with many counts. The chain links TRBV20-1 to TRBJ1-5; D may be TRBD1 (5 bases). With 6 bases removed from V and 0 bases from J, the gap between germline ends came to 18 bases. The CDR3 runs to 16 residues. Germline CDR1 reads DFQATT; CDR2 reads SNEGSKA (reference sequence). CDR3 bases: TGCAGTGCCCCGGGGGGTTGGAGGGATAGCAATCAGCCCCAGCATTTT. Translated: CSAPGGWRDSNQPQHF.

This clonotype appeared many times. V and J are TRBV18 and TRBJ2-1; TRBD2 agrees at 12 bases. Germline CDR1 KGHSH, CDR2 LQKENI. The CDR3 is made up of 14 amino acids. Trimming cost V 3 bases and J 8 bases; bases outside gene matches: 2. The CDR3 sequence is CASSPRTSGDEQFF. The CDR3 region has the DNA TGTGCCAGCTCACCCCGGACTAGCGGGGATGAGCAGTTCTTC.

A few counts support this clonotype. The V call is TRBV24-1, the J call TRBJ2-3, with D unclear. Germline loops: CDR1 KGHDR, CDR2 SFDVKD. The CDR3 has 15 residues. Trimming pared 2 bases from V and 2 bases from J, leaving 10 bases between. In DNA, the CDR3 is TGTGCCACCAGTGATTCCGGCGAAGACACAGATACGCAGTATTTT. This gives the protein CATSDSGEDTDTQYF.

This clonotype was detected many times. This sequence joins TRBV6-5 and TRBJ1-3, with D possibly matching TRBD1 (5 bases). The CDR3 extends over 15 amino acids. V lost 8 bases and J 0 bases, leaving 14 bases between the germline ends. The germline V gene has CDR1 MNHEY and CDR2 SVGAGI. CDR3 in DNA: TGTGCCAGCTCCATGGGGGGGGGCTCTGGAAACACCATATATTTT. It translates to CASSMGGGSGNTIYF.

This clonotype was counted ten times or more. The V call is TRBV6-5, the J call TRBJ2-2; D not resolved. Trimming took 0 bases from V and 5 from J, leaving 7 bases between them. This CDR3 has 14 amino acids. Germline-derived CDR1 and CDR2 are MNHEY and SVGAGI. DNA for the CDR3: TGTGCCAGCAGTTACTCAAAGGATACCGGGGAGCTGTTTTTT. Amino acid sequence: CASSYSKDTGELFF.

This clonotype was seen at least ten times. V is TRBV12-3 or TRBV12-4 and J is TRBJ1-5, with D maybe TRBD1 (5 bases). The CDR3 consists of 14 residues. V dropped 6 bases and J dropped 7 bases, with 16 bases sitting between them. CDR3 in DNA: TGTGCCAGCAGGGGGGGAGGGGATCTCCAGCCCCAGCATTTT. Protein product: CASRGGGDLQPQHF.

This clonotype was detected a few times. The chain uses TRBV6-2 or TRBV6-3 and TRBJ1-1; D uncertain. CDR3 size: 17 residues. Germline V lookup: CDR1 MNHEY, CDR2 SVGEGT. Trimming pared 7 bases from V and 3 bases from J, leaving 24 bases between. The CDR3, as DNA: TGTGCCAGCACCTCGGCCTGGGATCCGAGGGTTCACACTGAAGCTTTCTTT. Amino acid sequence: CASTSAWDPRVHTEAFF.

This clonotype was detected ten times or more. CDR3 amino acids: CASRASGYNEQFF. CDR3 nucleotide sequence: TGTGCCAGCAGGGCTAGCGGCTACAATGAGCAGTTCTTC. V usage is TRBV2 and J usage is TRBJ2-1; TRBD2 matches at 7 bases. V dropped 6 bases and J dropped 3; count of bases not matched to a gene: 2. The CDR3 consists of 13 residues. Germline CDR1 reads SNHLY; CDR2 reads FYNNEI.

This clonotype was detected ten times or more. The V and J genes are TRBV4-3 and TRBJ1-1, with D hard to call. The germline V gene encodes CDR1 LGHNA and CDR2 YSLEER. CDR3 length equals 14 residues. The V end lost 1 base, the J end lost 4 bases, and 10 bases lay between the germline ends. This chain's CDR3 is CASSQVLGGTEAFF. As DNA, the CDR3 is TGCGCCAGCAGCCAAGTATTAGGAGGCACTGAAGCTTTCTTT.

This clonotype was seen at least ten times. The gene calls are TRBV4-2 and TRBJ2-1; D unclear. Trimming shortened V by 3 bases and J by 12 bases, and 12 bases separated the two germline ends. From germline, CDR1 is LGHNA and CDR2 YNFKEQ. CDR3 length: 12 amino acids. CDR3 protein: CASSQDQLGQFF. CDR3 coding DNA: TGTGCCAGCAGCCAGGACCAGTTAGGGCAGTTCTTC.

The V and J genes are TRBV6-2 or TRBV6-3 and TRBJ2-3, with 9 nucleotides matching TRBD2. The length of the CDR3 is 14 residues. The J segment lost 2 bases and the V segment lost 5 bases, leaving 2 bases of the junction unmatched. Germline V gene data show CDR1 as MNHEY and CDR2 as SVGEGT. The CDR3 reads CASSRLAATDTQYF. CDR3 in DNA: TGTGCCAGCAGTCGACTAGCGGCCACAGATACGCAGTATTTT.

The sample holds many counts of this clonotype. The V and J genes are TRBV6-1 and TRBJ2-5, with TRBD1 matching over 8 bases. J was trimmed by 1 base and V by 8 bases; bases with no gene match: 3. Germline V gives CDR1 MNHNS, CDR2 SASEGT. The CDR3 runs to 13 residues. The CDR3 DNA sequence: TGTGCCAGCGAGACAGGGGCCCAAGAGACCCAGTACTTC. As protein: CASETGAQETQYF.

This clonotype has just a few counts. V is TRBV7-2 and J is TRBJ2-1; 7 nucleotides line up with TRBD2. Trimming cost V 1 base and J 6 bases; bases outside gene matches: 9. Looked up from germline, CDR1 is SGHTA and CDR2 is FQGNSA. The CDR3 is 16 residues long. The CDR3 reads CASSLGVGLVFNEQFF. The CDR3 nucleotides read TGTGCCAGCAGCTTAGGTGTTGGACTAGTTTTCAATGAGCAGTTCTTC.